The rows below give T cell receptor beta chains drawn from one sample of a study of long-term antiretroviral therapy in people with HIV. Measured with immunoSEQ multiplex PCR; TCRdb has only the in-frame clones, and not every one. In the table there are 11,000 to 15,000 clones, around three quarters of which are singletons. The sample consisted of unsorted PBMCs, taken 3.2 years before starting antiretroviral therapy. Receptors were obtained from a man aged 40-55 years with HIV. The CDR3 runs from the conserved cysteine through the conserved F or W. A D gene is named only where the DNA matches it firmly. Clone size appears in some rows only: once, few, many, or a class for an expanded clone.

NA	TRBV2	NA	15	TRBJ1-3	TGTGCCAGCAGTGAACGGGGCCAGGCTGGAAACACCATATATTTT	CASSERGQAGNTIYF
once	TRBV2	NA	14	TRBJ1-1	TGTGCCAGCAGTGAAAAGGGGCACGGCACTGAAGCTTTCTTT	CASSEKGHGTEAFF
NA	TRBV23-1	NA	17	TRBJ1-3	TGCGCCAGCAGCCCCTTCCGGGACATCCATATCGGAAACACCATATATTTT	CASSPFRDIHIGNTIYF
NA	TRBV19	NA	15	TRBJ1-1	TGTGCCAGTAGTGGGGATAGGACATTTAGCACTGAAGCTTTCTTT	CASSGDRTFSTEAFF
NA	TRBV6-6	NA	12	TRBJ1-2	TGTGCCAGCAACCCAGTCGGCTATGGCTACACCTTC	CASNPVGYGYTF
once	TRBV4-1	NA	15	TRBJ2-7	TGCGCCAGCAGCCAAGAGGCACAGGATTCCTACGAGCAGTACTTC	CASSQEAQDSYEQYF
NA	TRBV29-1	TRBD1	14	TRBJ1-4	TGCAGCGTTGAAGGGAGGGGGCCAGGTGAAAAACTGTTTTTT	CSVEGRGPGEKLFF
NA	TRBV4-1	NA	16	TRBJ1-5	TGCGCCAGCAGCCTCGGACCGCGCGGGAGCAATCAGCCCCAGCATTTT	CASSLGPRGSNQPQHF
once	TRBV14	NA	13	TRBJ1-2	TGTGCCAGCAGCCAAGAGTGGAACTATGGCTACACCTTC	CASSQEWNYGYTF
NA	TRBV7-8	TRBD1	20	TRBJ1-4	TGTGCCAGCAGCCAGGGGGGGGTTCTAATGAGGAGGGAGGCTAATGAAAAACTGTTTTTT	CASSQGGVLMRREANEKLFF
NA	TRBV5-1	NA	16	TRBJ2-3	TGCGCCAGCAGCTTGGCGGGGGCGCCCGGCACAGATACGCAGTATTTT	CASSLAGAPGTDTQYF
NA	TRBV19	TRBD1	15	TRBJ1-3	TGTGCCAGTAGTGCCCCTACAGGGGCTGGAAACACCATATATTTT	CASSAPTGAGNTIYF
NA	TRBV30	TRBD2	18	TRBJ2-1	TGTGCCTGGAGTGTGGTAGCGGGGGCTGTCAGCTCCTACAATGAGCAGTTCTTC	CAWSVVAGAVSSYNEQFF
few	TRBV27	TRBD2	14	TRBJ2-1	TGTGCCAGCAGTAGCGGGGGGTCCTACAATGAGCAGTTCTTC	CASSSGGSYNEQFF
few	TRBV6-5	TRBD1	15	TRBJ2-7	TGTGCCAGCAGTCCTCGGACAGGCTCCACCTACGAGCAGTACTTC	CASSPRTGSTYEQYF
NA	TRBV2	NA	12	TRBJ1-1	TGTGCCAGAGTAGCTCCTACCGGAGAAGCTTTCTTT	CARVAPTGEAFF
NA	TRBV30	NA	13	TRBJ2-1	TGTGCCTGGAGCTCCGACAGTTACAATGAGCAGTTCTTC	CAWSSDSYNEQFF
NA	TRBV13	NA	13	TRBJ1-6	TGTGCCAGCAGCTTACAAGGGGCAGCGGACCTCCACTTT	CASSLQGAADLHF
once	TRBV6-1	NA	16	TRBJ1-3	TGTGCCAGCAGTGATTGGGGTGGAGATTCTGGAAACACCATATATTTT	CASSDWGGDSGNTIYF
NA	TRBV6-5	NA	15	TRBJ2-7	TGTGCCAGCAGCTCCCCGACTAGGAATAGTTTCGAGCAGTACTTC	CASSSPTRNSFEQYF
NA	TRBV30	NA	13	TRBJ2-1	TGTGCCTGGAGTGTCCGGGTCGCCAATGAGCAGTTCTTC	CAWSVRVANEQFF
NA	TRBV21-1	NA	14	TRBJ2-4	TGTGCCAGCAGCCAAGGGGCAACGGAGGGCATTCAGTACTTC	CASSQGATEGIQYF
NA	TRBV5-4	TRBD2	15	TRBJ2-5	TGTGCCAGCAGCTTGGGACTAGCGGGGGTGGAGACCCAGTACTTC	CASSLGLAGVETQYF
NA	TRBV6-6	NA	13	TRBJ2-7	TGTGCCAGCAAGGGGGGCCCCTCAGGCGAGCAGTACTTC	CASKGGPSGEQYF
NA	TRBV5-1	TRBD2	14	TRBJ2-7	TGCGCCAGCAGCCAGCGGGGCAATTCCTACGAGCAGTACTTC	CASSQRGNSYEQYF
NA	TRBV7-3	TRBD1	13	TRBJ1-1	TGTGCCAGCAGCTTAACACAGGGGGCTGAAGCTTTCTTT	CASSLTQGAEAFF
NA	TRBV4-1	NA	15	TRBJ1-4	TGCGCCAGCAGCCAATTCGGGATCTCGGGTGAAAAACTGTTTTTT	CASSQFGISGEKLFF
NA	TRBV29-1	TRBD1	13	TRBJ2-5	TGCAGCGCCGGACAGGTCCTGGTCGAGACCCAGTACTTC	CSAGQVLVETQYF
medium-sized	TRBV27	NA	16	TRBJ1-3	TGTGCCAGCAGTTTATCCTTCGGGACCCTTGGAAACACCATATATTTT	CASSLSFGTLGNTIYF
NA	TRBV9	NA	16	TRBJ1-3	TGTGCCAGCAGCGTAGGGGGGGCTCTCTCTGGAAACACCATATATTTT	CASSVGGALSGNTIYF
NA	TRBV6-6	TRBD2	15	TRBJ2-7	TGTGCCAGCAGTTACTCGGGCGGGAGCTCCTACGAGCAGTACTTC	CASSYSGGSSYEQYF